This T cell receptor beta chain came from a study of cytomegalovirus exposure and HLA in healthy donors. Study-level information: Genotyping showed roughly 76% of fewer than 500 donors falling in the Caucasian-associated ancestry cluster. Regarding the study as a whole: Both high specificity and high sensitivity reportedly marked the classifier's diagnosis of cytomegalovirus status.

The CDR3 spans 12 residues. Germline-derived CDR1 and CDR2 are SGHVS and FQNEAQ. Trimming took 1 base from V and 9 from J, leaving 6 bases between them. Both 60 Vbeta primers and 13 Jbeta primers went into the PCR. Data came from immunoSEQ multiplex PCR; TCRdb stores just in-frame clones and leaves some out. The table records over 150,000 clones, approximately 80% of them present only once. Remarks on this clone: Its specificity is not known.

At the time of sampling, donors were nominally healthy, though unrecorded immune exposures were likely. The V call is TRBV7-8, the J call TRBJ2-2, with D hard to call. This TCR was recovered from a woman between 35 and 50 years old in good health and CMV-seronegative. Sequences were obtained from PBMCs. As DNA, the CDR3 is TGTGCCAGCAGCTTAGTTGAGCGGGAGCTGTTTTTT. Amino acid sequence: CASSLVERELFF.